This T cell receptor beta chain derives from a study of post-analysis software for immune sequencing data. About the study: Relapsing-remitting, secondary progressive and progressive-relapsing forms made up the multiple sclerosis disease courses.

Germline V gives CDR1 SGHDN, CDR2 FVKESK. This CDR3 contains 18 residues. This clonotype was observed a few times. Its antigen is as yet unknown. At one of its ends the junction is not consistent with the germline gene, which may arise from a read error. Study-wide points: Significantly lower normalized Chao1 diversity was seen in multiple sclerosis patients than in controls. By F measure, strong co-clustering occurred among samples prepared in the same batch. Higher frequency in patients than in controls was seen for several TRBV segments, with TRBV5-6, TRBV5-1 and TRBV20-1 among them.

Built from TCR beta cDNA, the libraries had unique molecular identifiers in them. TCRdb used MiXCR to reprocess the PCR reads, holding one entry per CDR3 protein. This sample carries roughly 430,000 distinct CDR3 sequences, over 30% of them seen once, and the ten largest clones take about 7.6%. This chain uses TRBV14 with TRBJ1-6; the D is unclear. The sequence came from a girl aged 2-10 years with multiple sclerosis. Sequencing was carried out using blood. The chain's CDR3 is CASSEEKGDSSYNSPLHF. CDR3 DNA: TGTGCCAGCAGCGAAGAGAAGGGCGATAGCTCCTATAATTCACCCCTCCACTTT.